Below, 25 T cell receptor beta chains from the same sample are listed, as sequenced in a study of shared clonotypes between healthy human individuals. Method: immunoSEQ multiplex PCR; TCRdb's copy keeps in-frame clones and lacks some. The data contain approximately 2.1 million clones, 85% to 95% of them singletons. Material: naive CD4+ T cells from PBMCs. The subset was: CD45RA+ positively selected. These receptors all come from a man aged 18 to 30 in good health. Some clones in this sample may be carry-over from other donors' samples.

V gene TRBV9 combines with J gene TRBJ1-1; no reliable D call. Trimming took 5 bases from V and 0 from J, leaving 14 bases between them. The CDR3 loop spans 15 amino acids. Germline V gene sequence: CDR1 SGDLS, CDR2 YYNGEE. The CDR3 loop reads CASRYTGQVNTEAFF. Here the CDR3 DNA reads TGTGCCAGCAGGTATACCGGGCAGGTGAACACTGAAGCTTTCTTT.

This rearrangement joins TRBV15 to TRBJ2-3; D unclear. CDR3 length: 13 residues. Germline V gene lookup returns CDR1 LNHNV and CDR2 YYDKDF (reference sequence). With 1 base removed from V and 5 bases from J, the gap between germline ends came to 7 bases. The CDR3 protein is CATSRGVRDTQYF. The CDR3 nucleotides read TGTGCCACCAGCAGAGGGGTTAGAGATACGCAGTATTTT.

The chain links TRBV27 to TRBJ2-1; 7 nucleotides line up with TRBD1. V gave up 9 bases and J gave up 6 bases; unmatched junction bases: 14. Germline V lookup: CDR1 MNHEY, CDR2 SMNVEV (reference sequence). This CDR3 has 15 amino acids. CDR3 sequence reads: CASSLLGGGSNEQFF. For the CDR3, the DNA is TGTGCCAGTAGTCTTCTAGGGGGCGGTTCCAATGAGCAGTTCTTC.

V and J are TRBV28 and TRBJ2-1, with TRBD2 matching 8 bases. CDR3 length: 16 amino acids. V lost 5 bases, J lost 9 bases, and 15 bases stayed unmatched. Germline CDR1 is MDHEN and CDR2 is SYDVKM. CDR3 sequence (DNA): TGTGCCAGCAGTCGAGCCGGGACTAGGGGATTAGGTGAGCAGTTCTTC. It specifies CASSRAGTRGLGEQFF. The whole variable domain, remainder taken from reference TRBV28 and TRBJ2-1, is DVKVTQSSRYLVKRTGEKVFLECVQDMDHENMFWYRQDPGLGLRLIYFSYDVKMKEKGDIPEGYSVSREKKERFSLILESASTNQTSMYLCASSRAGTRGLGEQFFGPGTRLTVL.

The chain employs TRBV4-1 and TRBJ2-7; TRBD1 or TRBD2 may be the D gene (5 bases each). Germline CDR1 MGHRA, CDR2 YSYEKL. This CDR3 is 15 amino acids long. Between the trimmed V and J ends, which lost 4 bases and 0 bases, there was a span of 13 bases. The CDR3 is CASSPGTHLSYEQYF. Here the CDR3 DNA reads TGCGCCAGCAGCCCCGGGACGCACCTCTCCTACGAGCAGTACTTC.

This sequence joins TRBV29-1 and TRBJ2-2; either TRBD1 or TRBD2 may fit D (5 bases each). The CDR3 covers 16 residues. Germline lookup yields CDR1 SQVTM and CDR2 ANQGSEA. V gave up 1 base and J gave up 2 bases, with 14 bases separating them. The CDR3 DNA reads TGCAGCGTTGAAGTGAGGGGCCGAACTAACACCGGGGAGCTGTTTTTT. Translating gives CSVEVRGRTNTGELFF.

On this clone itself: The sample holds other DNA sequences that translate to the same CDR3. This rearrangement joins TRBV6-5 to TRBJ1-4; TRBD1 might be the D (6 bases). In germline, CDR1 is MNHEY, CDR2 SVGAGI. CDR3 size: 14 residues. Trimming cost V 0 bases and J 8 bases, with 10 bases left between them. CDR3: CASSYSGGREKLFF. Here the CDR3 DNA reads TGTGCCAGCAGTTACTCCGGGGGGCGGGAAAAACTGTTTTTT.

This clone was found once. This rearrangement joins TRBV2 to TRBJ2-3; D is unclear. The CDR3 extends over 14 amino acids. Trimming shortened V by 4 bases and J by 6 bases, and 14 bases separated the two germline ends. Germline CDR1 reads SNHLY; CDR2 reads FYNNEI. The CDR3 bases are TGTGCCAGCAGTGTCTCCCCTTGGAGTGATACGCAGTATTTT. Its translation: CASSVSPWSDTQYF.

The chain recombines TRBV19 with TRBJ2-7, with D tentatively TRBD2 (6 bases). The ends were cut back, 4 bases at V and 3 bases at J, with 13 bases in the middle. Looked up from germline, CDR1 is LNHDA and CDR2 is SQIVND (reference sequence). The CDR3 spans 14 residues. CDR3 sequence: CASSKGGLLYEQYF. The DNA for the CDR3 is TGTGCCAGTAGTAAAGGCGGACTACTCTACGAGCAGTACTTC.

The V call is TRBV20-1, the J call TRBJ1-2, with D hard to call. Per germline, CDR1 DFQATT and CDR2 SNEGSKA (reference sequence). The CDR3 has 11 amino acids. The V gene lost 6 bases and the J gene lost 7 bases, with 12 bases spanning the gap. For the CDR3, the DNA is TGCAGTGCCCCTAATAATGGTGGCTACACCTTC. This translates into CSAPNNGGYTF.

The V and J genes are TRBV15 and TRBJ1-2; D call uncertain. Germline V CDR1 and CDR2: LNHNV, YYDKDF (reference sequence). The CDR3 contains 15 residues. Trimming took 0 bases from V and 0 from J, leaving 8 bases between them. The CDR3: CATSRDRTANYGYTF. CDR3 nucleotides: TGTGCCACCAGCAGAGATAGAACGGCTAACTATGGCTACACCTTC.

This chain uses TRBV29-1 with TRBJ2-3; D may be TRBD2 (6 bases). The V gene's germline CDR1 is SQVTM and CDR2 ANQGSEA. V was trimmed by 6 bases and J by 0 bases, leaving 19 bases between them. The CDR3 extends over 16 amino acids. The CDR3 region has the DNA TGCAGCGTCCTCGGGGGTAGCGGAGCTAGCACAGATACGCAGTATTTT. Translating gives CSVLGGSGASTDTQYF.

The V and J genes are TRBV5-1 and TRBJ2-1; 14 positions match TRBD2. The J segment lost 0 bases and the V segment lost 4 bases, leaving 6 bases of the junction unmatched. Germline V gene data show CDR1 as SGHRS and CDR2 as YFSETQ. This CDR3 spans 18 amino acids. CDR3 nucleotides: TGCGCCAGCAGCACGGGGACTAGCGGGAGTTACTCCTACAATGAGCAGTTCTTC. Protein: CASSTGTSGSYSYNEQFF.

This clone was counted a single time. This chain links TRBV7-9 with TRBJ2-3; a weak D match, TRBD2 (6 bases). Per the germline V gene, CDR1 is SEHNR and CDR2 is FQNEAQ (reference sequence). The CDR3 length is 15 residues. Deletions cut 2 bases from V and 0 bases from J, with 9 bases between. The CDR3 reads CASSLLARSTDTQYF. In DNA, the CDR3 is TGTGCCAGCAGCTTACTAGCGAGGAGCACAGATACGCAGTATTTT.

This chain uses TRBV10-3 with TRBJ2-5, with TRBD2 identical over 9 bases. The CDR3 covers 16 residues. From germline, CDR1 is ENHRY and CDR2 SYGVKD. V was clipped by 4 bases and J by 2 bases; unmatched bases: 8. DNA for the CDR3: TGTGCCATCAGTGGTGGTCGGCTAGCGGGGCAAGAGACCCAGTACTTC. Its translation is CAISGGRLAGQETQYF.

V gene TRBV7-3 combines with J gene TRBJ2-3; 9 bases fit TRBD2. This CDR3 is built from 15 residues. The germline CDR1 and CDR2 sequences are SGHTA and FQGTGA. J gave up 6 bases and V 2 bases, and 6 bases lay outside the gene matches. Here the CDR3 reads CASSLLAGIRDTQYF. The CDR3 coding sequence is TGTGCCAGCAGCTTACTAGCGGGAATAAGGGATACGCAGTATTTT.

This chain uses TRBV5-1 with TRBJ2-3; unclear D gene. V was cut by 1 base and J by 5 bases, with 8 bases left in between. CDR1 and CDR2 from the germline V gene are SGHRS and YFSETQ. The length of the CDR3 is 13 residues. CDR3 protein: CASSLSLQDTQYF. The DNA of the CDR3 is TGCGCCAGCAGCTTGAGTCTCCAAGATACGCAGTATTTT.

This chain links TRBV5-4 with TRBJ2-3, with D possibly matching TRBD2 (6 bases). V was cut by 3 bases and J by 3 bases, with 14 bases left in between. Germline-derived CDR1 and CDR2 are SGHNT and YYREEE (reference sequence). The CDR3 has 15 amino acids. The CDR3, as DNA: TGTGCCAGCAGCTCGGACTTGGCGGGAACAGATACGCAGTATTTT. Residues: CASSSDLAGTDTQYF.

The chain recombines TRBV29-1 with TRBJ2-7; the D gene is possibly TRBD2 (6 bases). CDR3 length: 13 amino acids. Germline V gene sequence: CDR1 SQVTM, CDR2 ANQGSEA. Trimming took 6 bases from V and 3 from J, leaving 15 bases between them. CDR3 sequence reads: CSVGGAPFYEQYF. In nucleotides, the CDR3 is TGCAGCGTAGGAGGGGCCCCCTTCTACGAGCAGTACTTC.

J is TRBJ1-5 and V is TRBV28; D call uncertain. Trimming left V 3 bases short and J 3 bases short, with 12 bases between. This CDR3 region has 15 residues. Germline values: CDR1 MDHEN, CDR2 SYDVKM. CDR3 DNA sequence: TGTGCCAGCAGTTTGGTTGGGGTTGCCAATCAGCCCCAGCATTTT. Protein sequence: CASSLVGVANQPQHF.

The J gene is TRBJ1-1, the V gene TRBV19, with 12 bases identical to TRBD1. Per germline, CDR1 LNHDA and CDR2 SQIVND (reference sequence). The CDR3 has 17 amino acids. Trimming at V came to 5 bases and at J to 0 bases, leaving 7 bases not matched to a gene. The CDR3 DNA reads as TGTGCCAGTAGTCAACGGGACAGGGGGCGGTTGAACACTGAAGCTTTCTTT. Its protein is CASSQRDRGRLNTEAFF. The variable domain in full, completed from reference TRBV19 and TRBJ1-1, reads DGGITQSPKYLFRKEGQNVTLSCEQNLNHDAMYWYRQDPGQGLRLIYYSQIVNDFQKGDIAEGYSVSREKKESFPLTVTSAQKNPTAFYLCASSQRDRGRLNTEAFFGQGTRLTVV.

The gene calls are TRBV7-3 and TRBJ2-5, with D unresolved. The CDR3 runs 14 residues. CDR1 and CDR2 from the germline V gene are SGHTA and FQGTGA. Between the trimmed V and J ends, which lost 5 bases and 2 bases, there was a span of 12 bases. The CDR3 region is CASSRAGFQETQYF. CDR3 in DNA: TGTGCCAGCAGCCGGGCCGGATTTCAAGAGACCCAGTACTTC.

The chain uses TRBV12-5 and TRBJ2-1, with 9 bases fitting TRBD2. CDR1 and CDR2 (germline): LGHNT, FRNRAP. V gave up 1 base and J gave up 6 bases; unmatched junction bases: 4. The CDR3 loop spans 15 amino acids. The CDR3 DNA follows: TGTGCTAGTGGTTTGGGACTAGCGGAGGGCAATGAGCAGTTCTTC. Encoded protein: CASGLGLAEGNEQFF.

The DNA for the CDR3 is TGTGCCTGGAGTGTTCTATTCTGGGATACTGAAGCTTTCTTT. It specifies CAWSVLFWDTEAFF. This chain links TRBV30 with TRBJ1-1; D gene unclear. This CDR3 has 14 amino acids. Trimming pared 0 bases from V and 5 bases from J, leaving 13 bases between. The germline V gene encodes CDR1 GTSNPN and CDR2 SVGIG (reference sequence).

The chain employs TRBV4-1 and TRBJ1-4; no firm D call. The germline V gene has CDR1 MGHRA and CDR2 YSYEKL. Trimming took off 4 bases at V and 0 bases at J, with 9 bases between the two ends. CDR3 length equals 15 residues. In DNA form, the CDR3 reads TGCGCCAGCAGCCCCCGTGGGGCAACTAATGAAAAACTGTTTTTT. Translation: CASSPRGATNEKLFF.